This T cell receptor (beta chain) was captured by sequencing in a study of shared clonotypes between healthy human individuals. Germline V gene sequence: CDR1 LNHDA, CDR2 SQIVND (reference sequence). Trimming stripped 3 bases from V and 8 bases from J, with 10 bases between. The CDR3 extends over 12 amino acids. Study-level results: Larger estimated richness was generally seen in naive subsets than in memory subsets. Roughly 5.3% of naive CD4 clonotypes were common to a few donors.

In the naive CD8 group, cells lacked CD45RO and were positively selected for CCR7, so terminally differentiated effector memory CD45RA+ cells were left out. All donors were healthy HIV-negative adults lacking recent acute infections or vaccinations. Worth noting for this clone: Its antigen is not known.

Authors' methods: ImmunoSEQ output lacked quality scores and full-length reads, limiting matched filtering. Clones were sequenced by immunoSEQ multiplex PCR, and TCRdb holds only the in-frame ones, with some missing. The V and J calls and clone size come from that table; D and trimming were worked out from the DNA. The sample holds around 2.1 million clones, more than 85% seen once. This TCR was sampled from a man younger than 30 in good health. Some clones in this sample may be carry-over from other donors' samples. Sequences were obtained from naive CD8+ T cells from PBMCs. The rearrangement links TRBV19 to TRBJ1-1, with D unclear. The CDR3 DNA follows: TGTGCCAGTAGTATGGGGTGGAGGGAAGCTTTCTTT. It codes for CASSMGWREAFF.